The source of this T cell receptor (beta chain) is a study of tumour-infiltrating T cells in Burkitt lymphoma. Study-level background: The Burkitt lymphoma cohort spanned all epidemiological subtypes. Repertoire clonality predicted overall and progression-free survival.

V lost 0 bases and J lost 3, with 12 bases in between. Germline V gene lookup returns CDR1 SGHRS and CDR2 YFSETQ. This CDR3 spans 15 amino acids. Regarding the study as a whole: Several public clonotypes recurred in numerous Burkitt lymphoma patients.

As concerns this clone: Antigen unknown.

This table comes from immunoSEQ multiplex PCR, and its TCRdb copy is limited to in-frame clones, with some not included. This sample has 1,300 or so clones; around 83% occur once, and the top ten carry around 4.5%. The chain joins TRBV5-1 to TRBJ2-5; no definite D call. Sequenced input: tumor tissue. The receptor comes from a human donor with Burkitt lymphoma. CDR3: CASSLVGNGEETQYF. The CDR3 DNA reads as TGCGCCAGCAGCTTGGTTGGGAATGGTGAAGAGACCCAGTACTTC.